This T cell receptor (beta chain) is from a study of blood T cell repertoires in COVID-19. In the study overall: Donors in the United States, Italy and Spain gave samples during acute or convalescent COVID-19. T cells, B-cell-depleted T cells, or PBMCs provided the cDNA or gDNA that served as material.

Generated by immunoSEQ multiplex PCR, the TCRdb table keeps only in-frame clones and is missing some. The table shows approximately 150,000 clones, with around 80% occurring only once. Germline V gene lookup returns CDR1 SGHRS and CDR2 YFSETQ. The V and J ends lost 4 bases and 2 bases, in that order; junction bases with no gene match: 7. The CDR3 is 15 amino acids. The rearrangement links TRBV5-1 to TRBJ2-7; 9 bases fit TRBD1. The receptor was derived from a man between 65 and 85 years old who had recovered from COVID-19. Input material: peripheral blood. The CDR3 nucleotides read TGCGCCAGCAGCCCCGCCGGGACAGGGACCTACGAGCAGTACTTC. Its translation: CASSPAGTGTYEQYF.